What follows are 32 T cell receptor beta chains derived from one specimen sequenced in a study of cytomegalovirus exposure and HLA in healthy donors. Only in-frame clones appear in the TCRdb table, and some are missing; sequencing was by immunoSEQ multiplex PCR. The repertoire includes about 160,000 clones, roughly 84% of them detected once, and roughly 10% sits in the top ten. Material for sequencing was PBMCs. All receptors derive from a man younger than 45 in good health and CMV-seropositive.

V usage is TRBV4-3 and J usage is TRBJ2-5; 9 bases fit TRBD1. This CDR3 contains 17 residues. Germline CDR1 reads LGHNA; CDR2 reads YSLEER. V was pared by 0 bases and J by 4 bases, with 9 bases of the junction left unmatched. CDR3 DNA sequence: TGCGCCAGCAGCCAAGATCGGGGGACAGGGCGGACAGAGACCCAGTACTTC. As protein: CASSQDRGTGRTETQYF.

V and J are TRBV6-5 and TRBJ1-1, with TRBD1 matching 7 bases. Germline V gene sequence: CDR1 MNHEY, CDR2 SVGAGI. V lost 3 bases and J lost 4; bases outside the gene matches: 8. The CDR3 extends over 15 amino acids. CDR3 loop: CASSYLNRGITEAFF. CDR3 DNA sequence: TGTGCCAGCAGTTATCTTAACAGGGGCATCACTGAAGCTTTCTTT.

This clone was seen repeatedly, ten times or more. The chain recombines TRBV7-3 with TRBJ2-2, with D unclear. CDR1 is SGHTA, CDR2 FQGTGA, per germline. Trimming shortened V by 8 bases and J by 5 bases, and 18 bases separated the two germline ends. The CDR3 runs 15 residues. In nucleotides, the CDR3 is TGTGCCAGCCTTACCGTCCGCCCAGGTACCGGGGAGCTGTTTTTT. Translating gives CASLTVRPGTGELFF. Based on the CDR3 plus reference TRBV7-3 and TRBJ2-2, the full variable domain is GAGVSQTPSNKVTEKGKYVELRCDPISGHTALYWYRQSLGQGPEFLIYFQGTGAADDSGLPNDRFFAVRPEGSVSTLKIQRTERGDSAVYLCASLTVRPGTGELFFGEGSRLTVL.

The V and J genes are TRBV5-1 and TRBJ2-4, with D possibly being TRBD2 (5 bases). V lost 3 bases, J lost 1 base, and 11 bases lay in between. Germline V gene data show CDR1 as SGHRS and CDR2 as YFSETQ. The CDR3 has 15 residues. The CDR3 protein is CASSSSPGAKNIQYF. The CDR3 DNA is TGCGCCAGCAGCTCTTCCCCGGGGGCCAAAAACATTCAGTACTTC.

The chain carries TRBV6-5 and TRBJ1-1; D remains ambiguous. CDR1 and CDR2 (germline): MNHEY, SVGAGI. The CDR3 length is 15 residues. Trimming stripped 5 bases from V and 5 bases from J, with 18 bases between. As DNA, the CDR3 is TGTGCCAGCAGTCTGTCCAGGTGGTTCAGGACTGAAGCTTTCTTT. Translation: CASSLSRWFRTEAFF.

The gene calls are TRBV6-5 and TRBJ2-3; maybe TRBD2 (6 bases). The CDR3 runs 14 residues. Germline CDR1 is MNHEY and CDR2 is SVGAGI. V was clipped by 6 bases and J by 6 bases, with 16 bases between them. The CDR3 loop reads CASRGEVALDTQYF. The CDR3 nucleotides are TGTGCCAGCAGGGGGGAGGTAGCGTTGGATACGCAGTATTTT.

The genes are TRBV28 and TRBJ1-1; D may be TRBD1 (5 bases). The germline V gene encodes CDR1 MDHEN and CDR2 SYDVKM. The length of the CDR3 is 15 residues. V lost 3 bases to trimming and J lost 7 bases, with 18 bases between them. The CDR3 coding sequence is TGTGCCAGCAGTTTGATCGTGGGAGGGGTTCGTGAAGCTTTCTTT. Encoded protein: CASSLIVGGVREAFF. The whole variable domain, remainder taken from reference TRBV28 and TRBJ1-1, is DVKVTQSSRYLVKRTGEKVFLECVQDMDHENMFWYRQDPGLGLRLIYFSYDVKMKEKGDIPEGYSVSREKKERFSLILESASTNQTSMYLCASSLIVGGVREAFFGQGTRLTVV.

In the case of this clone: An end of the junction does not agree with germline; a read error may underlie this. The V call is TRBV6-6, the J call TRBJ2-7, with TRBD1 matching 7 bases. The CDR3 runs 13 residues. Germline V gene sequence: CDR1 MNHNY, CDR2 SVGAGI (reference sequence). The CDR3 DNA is TGTGCCAGCAGACCCGACAGGGCAGAACCTATTCACTTC. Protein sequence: CASRPDRAEPIHF.

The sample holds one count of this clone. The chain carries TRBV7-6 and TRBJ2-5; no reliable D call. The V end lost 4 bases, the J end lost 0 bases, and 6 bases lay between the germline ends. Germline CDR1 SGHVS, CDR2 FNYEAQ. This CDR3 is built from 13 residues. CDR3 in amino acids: CASSSQYQETQYF. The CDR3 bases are TGTGCCAGCAGCTCCCAGTACCAAGAGACCCAGTACTTC.

CDR3 region: CASSKETGGTEAFF. CDR3 coding DNA: TGTGCCAGTAGTAAAGAGACAGGGGGAACTGAAGCTTTCTTT. The chain joins TRBV19 to TRBJ1-1; 9 bases align to TRBD1. The CDR3 has 14 residues. Germline V gene data show CDR1 as LNHDA and CDR2 as SQIVND (reference sequence). The junction had 5 bases not matched to a gene; V was cut back by 4 bases and J by 5 bases.

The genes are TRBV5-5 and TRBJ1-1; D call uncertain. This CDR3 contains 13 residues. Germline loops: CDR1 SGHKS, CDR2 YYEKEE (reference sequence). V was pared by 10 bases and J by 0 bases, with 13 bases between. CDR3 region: CAYRLDLNTEAFF. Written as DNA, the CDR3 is TGTGCCTACCGGTTAGATCTGAACACTGAAGCTTTCTTT.

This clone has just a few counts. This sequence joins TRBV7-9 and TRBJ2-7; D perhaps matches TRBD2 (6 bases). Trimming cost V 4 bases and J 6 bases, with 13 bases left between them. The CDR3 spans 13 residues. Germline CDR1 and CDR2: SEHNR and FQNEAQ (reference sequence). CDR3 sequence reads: CASSSIFGGEQYF. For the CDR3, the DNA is TGTGCCAGCAGCTCCATCTTCGGGGGCGAGCAGTACTTC.

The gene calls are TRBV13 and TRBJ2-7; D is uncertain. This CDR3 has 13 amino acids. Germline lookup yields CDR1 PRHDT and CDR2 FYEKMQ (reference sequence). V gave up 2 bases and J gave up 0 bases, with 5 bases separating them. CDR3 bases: TGTGCCAGCAGCTTACTAAACTCCTACGAGCAGTACTTC. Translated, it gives CASSLLNSYEQYF.

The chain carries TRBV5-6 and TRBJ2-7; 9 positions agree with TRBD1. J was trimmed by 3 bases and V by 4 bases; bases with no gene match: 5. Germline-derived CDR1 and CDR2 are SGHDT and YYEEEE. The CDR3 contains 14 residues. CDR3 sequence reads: CASSAGTGIYEQYF. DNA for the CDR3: TGTGCCAGCAGCGCCGGGACAGGGATCTACGAGCAGTACTTC.

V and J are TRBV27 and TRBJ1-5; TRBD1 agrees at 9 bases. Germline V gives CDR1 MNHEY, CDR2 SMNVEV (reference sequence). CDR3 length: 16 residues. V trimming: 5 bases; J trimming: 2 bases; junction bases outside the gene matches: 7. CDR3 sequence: CASSTSDRGGNQPQHF. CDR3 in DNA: TGTGCCAGCAGTACCTCCGACAGGGGGGGCAATCAGCCCCAGCATTTT.

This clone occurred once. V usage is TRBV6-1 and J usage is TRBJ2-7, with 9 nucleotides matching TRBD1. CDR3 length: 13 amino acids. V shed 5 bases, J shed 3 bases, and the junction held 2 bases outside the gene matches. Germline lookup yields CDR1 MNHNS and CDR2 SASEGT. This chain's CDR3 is CASSRTGDYEQYF. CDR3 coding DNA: TGTGCCAGCAGTCGGACAGGGGACTACGAGCAGTACTTC.

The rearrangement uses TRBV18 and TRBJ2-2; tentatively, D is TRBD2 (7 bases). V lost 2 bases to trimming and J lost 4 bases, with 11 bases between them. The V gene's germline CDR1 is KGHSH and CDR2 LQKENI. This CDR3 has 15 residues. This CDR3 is CASSPTGGPTGELFF. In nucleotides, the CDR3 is TGTGCCAGCTCACCAACCGGGGGGCCCACCGGGGAGCTGTTTTTT.

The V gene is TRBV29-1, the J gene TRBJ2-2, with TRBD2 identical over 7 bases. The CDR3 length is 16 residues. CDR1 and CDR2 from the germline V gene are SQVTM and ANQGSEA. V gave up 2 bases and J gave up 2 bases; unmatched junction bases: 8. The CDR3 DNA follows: TGCAGCGTTGAAAAACTAGCGTTAGACAACACCGGGGAGCTGTTTTTT. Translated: CSVEKLALDNTGELFF.

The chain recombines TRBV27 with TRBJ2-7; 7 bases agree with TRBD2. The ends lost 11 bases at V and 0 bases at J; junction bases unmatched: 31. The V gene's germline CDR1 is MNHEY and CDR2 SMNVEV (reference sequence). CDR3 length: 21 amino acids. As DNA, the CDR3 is TGTGCCTCAGCACGGTTATCCTGGCGGGAGATGACACCCGATAACTCCTACGAGCAGTACTTC. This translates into CASARLSWREMTPDNSYEQYF.

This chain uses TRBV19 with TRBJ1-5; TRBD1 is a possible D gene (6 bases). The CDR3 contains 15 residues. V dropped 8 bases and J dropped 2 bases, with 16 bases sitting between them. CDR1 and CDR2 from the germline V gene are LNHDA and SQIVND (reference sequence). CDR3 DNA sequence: TGTGCCAGTTCCGTGGGGGCGCACGGCAATCAGCCCCAGCATTTT. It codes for CASSVGAHGNQPQHF.

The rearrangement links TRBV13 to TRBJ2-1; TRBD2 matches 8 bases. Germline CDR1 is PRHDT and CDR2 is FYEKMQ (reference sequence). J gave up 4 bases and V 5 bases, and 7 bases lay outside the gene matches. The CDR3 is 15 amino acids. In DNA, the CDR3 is TGTGCCAGCAGCCCACGGGAGGGAGGGTACAATGAGCAGTTCTTC. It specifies CASSPREGGYNEQFF.

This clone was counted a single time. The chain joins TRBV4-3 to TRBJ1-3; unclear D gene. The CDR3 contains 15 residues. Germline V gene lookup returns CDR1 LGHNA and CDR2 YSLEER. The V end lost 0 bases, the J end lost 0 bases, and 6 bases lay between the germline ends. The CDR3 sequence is CASSQDSSSGNTIYF. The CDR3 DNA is TGCGCCAGCAGCCAAGATTCCAGCTCTGGAAACACCATATATTTT.

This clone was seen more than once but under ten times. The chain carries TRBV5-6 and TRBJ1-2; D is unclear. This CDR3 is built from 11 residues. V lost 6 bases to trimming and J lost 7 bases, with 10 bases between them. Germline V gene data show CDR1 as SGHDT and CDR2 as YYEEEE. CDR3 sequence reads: CASTFAGGYTF. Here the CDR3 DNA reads TGTGCCAGCACTTTCGCAGGTGGCTACACCTTC.

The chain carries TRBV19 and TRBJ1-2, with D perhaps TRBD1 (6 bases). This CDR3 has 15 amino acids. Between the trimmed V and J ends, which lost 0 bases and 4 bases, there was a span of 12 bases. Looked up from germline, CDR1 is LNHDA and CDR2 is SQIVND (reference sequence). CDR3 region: CASSIEAQGVYGYTF. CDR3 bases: TGTGCCAGTAGTATAGAGGCACAGGGCGTCTATGGCTACACCTTC.

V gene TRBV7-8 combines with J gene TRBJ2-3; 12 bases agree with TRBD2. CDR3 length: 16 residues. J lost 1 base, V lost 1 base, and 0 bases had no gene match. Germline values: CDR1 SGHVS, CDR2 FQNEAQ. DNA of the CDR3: TGTGCCAGCAGCTTAGGACTAGCGGGGGGCACAGATACGCAGTATTTT. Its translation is CASSLGLAGGTDTQYF.

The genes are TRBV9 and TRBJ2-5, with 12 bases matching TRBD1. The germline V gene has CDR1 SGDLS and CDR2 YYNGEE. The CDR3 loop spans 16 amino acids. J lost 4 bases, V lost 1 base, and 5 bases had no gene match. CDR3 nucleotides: TGTGCCAGCAGCGTATCTGGGACAGGGGGCGGAGAGACCCAGTACTTC. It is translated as CASSVSGTGGGETQYF. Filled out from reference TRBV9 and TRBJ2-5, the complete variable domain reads DSGVTQTPKHLITATGQRVTLRCSPRSGDLSVYWYQQSLDQGLQFLIQYYNGEERAKGNILERFSAQQFPDLHSELNLSSLELGDSALYFCASSVSGTGGGETQYFGPGTRLLVL.

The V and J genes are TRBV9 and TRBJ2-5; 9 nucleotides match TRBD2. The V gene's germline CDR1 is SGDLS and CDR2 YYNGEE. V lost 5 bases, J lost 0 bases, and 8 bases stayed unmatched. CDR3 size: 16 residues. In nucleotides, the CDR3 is TGTGCCAGCAGTGCACCTCGCGGGGGGGACCAAGAGACCCAGTACTTC. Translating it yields CASSAPRGGDQETQYF.

The CDR3 loop reads CASSKEGTGGTPLHF. CDR3 DNA sequence: TGTGCCAGCAGCAAAGAAGGGACAGGGGGGACACCCCTCCACTTT. The chain recombines TRBV21-1 with TRBJ1-6; the table names TRBD1, a call not compared with the DNA. TRBV21-1 is an annotated pseudogene. This CDR3 region has 15 residues.

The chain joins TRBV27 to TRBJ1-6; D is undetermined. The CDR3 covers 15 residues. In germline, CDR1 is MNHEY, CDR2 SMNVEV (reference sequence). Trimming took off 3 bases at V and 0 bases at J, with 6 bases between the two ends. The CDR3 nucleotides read TGTGCCAGCAGTTTCCTCGGCTCCTATAATTCACCCCTCCACTTT. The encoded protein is CASSFLGSYNSPLHF.

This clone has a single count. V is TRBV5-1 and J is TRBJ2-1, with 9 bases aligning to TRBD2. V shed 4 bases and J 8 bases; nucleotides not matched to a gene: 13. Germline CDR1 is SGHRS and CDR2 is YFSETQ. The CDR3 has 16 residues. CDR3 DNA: TGCGCCAGCAGCAACCACGTGATAGCGGGAGCATATGAGCAGTTCTTC. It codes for CASSNHVIAGAYEQFF.

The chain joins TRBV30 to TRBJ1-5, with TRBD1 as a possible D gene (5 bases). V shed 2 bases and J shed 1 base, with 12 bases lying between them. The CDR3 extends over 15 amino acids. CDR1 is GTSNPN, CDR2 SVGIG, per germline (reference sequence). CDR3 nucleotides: TGTGCCTGGAGTATGGGGGGATCGAGCAATCAGCCCCAGCATTTT. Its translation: CAWSMGGSSNQPQHF.

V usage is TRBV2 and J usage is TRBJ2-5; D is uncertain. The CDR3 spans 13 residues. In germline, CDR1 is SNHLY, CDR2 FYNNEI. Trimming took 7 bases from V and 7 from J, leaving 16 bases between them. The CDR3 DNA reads TGTGCCAGCATCAACGGTGGCGCAGGGACCCAGTACTTC. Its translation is CASINGGAGTQYF.